The clone carrying this T cell receptor (beta chain) was observed once. Germline-derived CDR1 and CDR2 are SGHVS and FNYEAQ. With 5 bases clipped from V and 3 bases from J, the junction kept 9 bases outside the gene matches. The CDR3 extends over 16 amino acids. These data are taken from a study of blood T cell repertoires in COVID-19. The method was immunoSEQ multiplex PCR; TCRdb's version includes in-frame clones alone and lacks a portion of them. The profile shows nearly 200,000 clones, 70% to 90% of them singletons. The sequencing sample was made of peripheral blood. This rearrangement joins TRBV7-6 to TRBJ1-3; 8 bases fit TRBD1. The receptor comes from a woman between 40 and 55 years old who had recovered from COVID-19. DNA for the CDR3: TGTGCCAGCAGCACCTCCGCCGGGACAGGTGGAAACACCATATATTTT. It encodes CASSTSAGTGGNTIYF.